This entry is about one T cell receptor beta chain. In its sample, this clonotype comes out as medium-sized (0.01 to 0.1%). Which antigen it targets is not known. Nothing much larger sits one base from this clone, and base qualities are not available. V was cut back by 1 base and J by 0 bases, leaving a gap of 9 bases between them. Including cysteine and phenylalanine, the CDR3 has 15 amino acids. Only CDR3 DNA is held: 45 bases, read in frame from base 1. From the germline V gene (reference sequence), CDR1 is LNHNV and CDR2 is YYDKDF. The data are from a study of CD8+CD57+ T cells in acquired aplastic anemia (dated by TCRdb to the late 2010s). As for the study more broadly: A mean of approximately 3 ug of DNA, ranging from roughly 0.19 to 27.4 ug, was extracted from sorted CD4+ and CD8+ cells. For healthy donor samples, the average read count was about 9.9 million for CD4+ cells and approximately 11 million for CD8+ cells.

Points the paper makes about the study in general: Roughly 30 CD8+ CDR3 sequences were shared between patients and controls but appeared highly expressed in patients and within their immunodominant clones. CD8+ Simpson's diversity did not differ significantly between patients and healthy controls (P=0.060).

In this study, sorted CD4+ and CD8+ T cells from the blood of healthy subjects and of severe aplastic anemia patients had their TCR repertoires deep-sequenced. Ficoll-Paque density gradient centrifugation was used to isolate peripheral blood mononuclear cells. Before DNA was extracted, CD4+ and CD8+ T cells were sorted using either FACS or magnetic beads. Profiling of TCR beta VDJ combinations and CDR3 sequences used genomic DNA as the template. TCR repertoire sequencing was run on an Illumina HiSeq 2000. The original pipeline was this. TRBV/TRBJ rearrangement plots, CDR3 size and DJ length profiles, and Simpson's diversity index were used to assess repertoires. The immunodominant clone was defined as the most abundant DNA sequence in deep sequencing data. CDR3 amino acid sequences were checked for sharing between subjects and were compared against published repertoires and the VDJdb database. TCRdb handled the public reads itself, with Q25 trimming in fastp and clone calling in MiXCR, and kept productive beta chains. Rows with a matching CDR3 protein are joined into one entry that keeps the most common DNA and genes. V and J calls and clone size were set by TCRdb, not the authors. Across this sample there are 50,000 to 70,000 distinct CDR3 sequences, with roughly 58% seen only once. The ten largest account for 2.5% of the sample.

The source material was sorted CD4+, CD8+, or CD8+CD57+ T cells (not recorded which) from PBMCs. This sequence uses TRBV15 and TRBJ1-1; a tentative D call is TRBD1 (5 bases match). This receptor was identified in a human donor in good health, serving as a control. At the DNA level, the sequence is TGTGCCACCAGCAGAGGGGCAGGGTTGAACACTGAAGCTTTCTTT. This encodes CATSRGAGLNTEAFF.